This TCR beta chain was captured by sequencing in a study of identical twins. Only a few counts were recorded for this clonotype. CDR1 and CDR2 (germline): KGHSH, LQKENI. This CDR3 has 16 amino acids. Germline trimming cut 3 bases from V and 3 bases from J; bases unmatched to any gene: 10. TCRdb re-analysed the 5' RACE reads in MiXCR, keeping a single row per CDR3 protein. The data contain about 730,000 distinct CDR3 sequences, 21% of them singletons. The same data also went into a second study, on T cells expressing NK-cell markers. That work states: CD3+CD56+NKG2C+, CD3+CD56+NKG2C- and CD3+CD56-NKG2C+ T cells, once sorted, supplied the TCR beta repertoires. Most of the eight sequenced donors tested HCMV-seropositive; one tested seronegative.

The J gene is TRBJ2-5, the V gene TRBV18, with 7 nucleotides matching TRBD2. Source material: PBMCs. The origin of this receptor is a woman under 30 in good health. CDR3 region: CASSPRLTGGEETQYF. In DNA form, the CDR3 reads TGTGCCAGCTCACCCCGTTTGACGGGGGGAGAAGAGACCCAGTACTTC.